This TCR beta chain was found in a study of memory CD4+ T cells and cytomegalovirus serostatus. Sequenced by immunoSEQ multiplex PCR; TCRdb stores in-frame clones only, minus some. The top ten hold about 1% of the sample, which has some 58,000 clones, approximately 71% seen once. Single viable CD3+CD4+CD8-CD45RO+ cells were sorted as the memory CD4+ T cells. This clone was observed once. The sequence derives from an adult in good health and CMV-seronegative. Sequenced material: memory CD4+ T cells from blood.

The CDR3 here is CASSPDSTNEKLFF. The CDR3 bases are TGCGCCAGCAGCCCCGATTCAACTAATGAAAAACTGTTTTTT. V usage is TRBV5-1 and J usage is TRBJ1-4; D is undetermined. CDR1 and CDR2 from the germline V gene are SGHRS and YFSETQ. The CDR3 spans 14 residues. Trimming pared 4 bases from V and 0 bases from J, leaving 7 bases between.